The 30 T cell receptor beta chains presented below share a single source sample, sequenced in a study of OX40 agonist ivuxolimab in advanced cancers. Assay: immunoSEQ multiplex PCR; the TCRdb copy retains only in-frame clones and omits some. Counted here are 75,000 to 100,000 clones, more than 80% occurring once; the ten biggest clones make up about 6%. The specimen comprised CD4+ or CD8+ T cells sorted from blood, sampled in a trial of the OX40 agonist ivuxolimab. The origin of the receptors is an adult with an advanced solid tumor such as melanoma, head and neck, liver or kidney cancer.

This clone was detected once. CDR3 DNA: TGTGCCAGTAGTATTGTAGGGAGCACAGATACGCAGTATTTT. It encodes CASSIVGSTDTQYF. The genes are TRBV19 and TRBJ2-3; D gene uncertain. V lost 3 bases to trimming and J lost 0 bases, with 7 bases between them. The CDR3 is 14 residues long. CDR1 is LNHDA and CDR2 is SQIVND in the germline V gene (reference sequence).

The chain employs TRBV19 and TRBJ2-5; D remains ambiguous. TRBJ2-7 explains the end of the DNA better; the J call may be wrong. The CDR3 covers 13 residues. The germline V gene encodes CDR1 LNHDA and CDR2 SQIVND (reference sequence). CDR3 loop: CASSDRWGYEQYF. CDR3 DNA: TGTGCCAGTAGTGACCGGTGGGGCTACGAGCAGTACTTC.

The V gene is TRBV5-1, the J gene TRBJ1-5; D may be TRBD1 (5 bases). The CDR3 is 15 residues long. Germline lookup yields CDR1 SGHRS and CDR2 YFSETQ. Trimming pared 4 bases from V and 7 bases from J, leaving 18 bases between. The CDR3 bases are TGCGCCAGCAGCCCCGGGACTTCAAGCGGGCAGCCCCAGCATTTT. Residues: CASSPGTSSGQPQHF.

In the case of this clone: A junction end diverges from the germline sequence, so it may reflect a read error. The V gene is TRBV10-3, the J gene TRBJ2-3, with 8 positions matching TRBD1. This CDR3 comprises 14 residues. CDR1 and CDR2 (germline): ENHRY, SYGVKD. CDR3 sequence reads: CALRDRRTTDTQYF. The CDR3 nucleotides read TGTGCCCTCAGGGACAGGAGAACCACAGATACGCAGTATTTT.

The chain carries TRBV4-1 and TRBJ1-2; a weak D match, TRBD1 (5 bases). Trimming took off 0 bases at V and 0 bases at J, with 14 bases between the two ends. CDR3 length equals 17 residues. Germline CDR1 reads MGHRA; CDR2 reads YSYEKL. CDR3 sequence reads: CASSQDSGGYTNYGYTF. CDR3 nucleotides: TGCGCCAGCAGCCAAGATTCGGGGGGATATACTAACTATGGCTACACCTTC.

The V call is TRBV6-6, the J call TRBJ2-5; D could derive from TRBD1 or TRBD2 (5 bases each). CDR1 MNHNY and CDR2 SVGAGI come from the germline V gene (reference sequence). The V and J ends lost 7 bases and 4 bases respectively, with 22 bases between them. This CDR3 is 16 amino acids long. CDR3 in amino acids: CASTPGRGFLIETQYF. The CDR3 DNA reads as TGTGCCAGCACCCCAGGTCGGGGCTTTCTGATAGAGACCCAGTACTTC.

CDR3 loop: CASSPNGVEGEQFF. CDR3 DNA: TGTGCCAGCAGCCCTAACGGGGTAGAGGGTGAGCAGTTCTTC. The V call is TRBV6-4, the J call TRBJ2-1; D might be TRBD2 (5 bases). Germline V gene sequence: CDR1 MRHNA, CDR2 SNTAGT. V lost 6 bases and J 9 bases, leaving 18 bases between the germline ends. The CDR3 length is 14 residues.

The chain links TRBV10-1 to TRBJ2-3, with 8 nucleotides matching TRBD2. Germline CDR1 and CDR2: WNHNN and SYGVQD (reference sequence). The CDR3 runs 14 residues. V shed 3 bases, J shed 5 bases, and the junction held 4 bases outside the gene matches. CDR3: CASSDLAGRDTQYF. DNA of the CDR3: TGCGCCAGCAGTGACTTAGCGGGGAGAGATACGCAGTATTTT.

Points on this clone: Relative to the germline gene, one junction end is altered; a read error may explain this. Other nucleotide sequences from this sample produce the same CDR3. V is TRBV5-4 and J is TRBJ1-3; D is unresolved. CDR3 size: 12 residues. Germline CDR1 SGHNT, CDR2 YYREEE (reference sequence). The CDR3 coding sequence is TGTGCCAGCAGCAGTGGCGGAAACACTATATATTTT. Residues: CASSSGGNTIYF. The whole variable domain, filled in from reference TRBV5-4 and TRBJ1-3, reads ETGVTQSPTHLIKTRGQQVTLRCSSQSGHNTVSWYQQALGQGPQFIFQYYREEENGRGNFPPRFSGLQFPNYSSELNVNALELDDSALYLCASSSGGNTIYFGEGSWLTVV.

This chain joins TRBV6-5 and TRBJ1-2; D is possibly TRBD1 (6 bases). V lost 2 bases, J lost 6 bases, and 16 bases lay in between. The germline CDR1 and CDR2 sequences are MNHEY and SVGAGI. The CDR3 runs 15 residues. CDR3 nucleotides: TGTGCCAGCAGTTACACAATACAGGGTTTAGATGGCTACACCTTC. Translation: CASSYTIQGLDGYTF.

This clone has more than one count but fewer than ten. This chain uses TRBV7-9 with TRBJ2-7, with 13 bases that match TRBD2. The V segment lost 4 bases and the J segment 3 bases; nucleotides outside the gene matches: 15. CDR1 and CDR2 (germline): SEHNR, FQNEAQ (reference sequence). The CDR3 runs 19 residues. CDR3 region: CASSSPLRLAGGDFYEQYF. The CDR3 region has the DNA TGTGCCAGCAGCTCCCCTCTGCGACTAGCGGGGGGAGACTTCTACGAGCAGTACTTC.

This clone came up once. The chain links TRBV6-5 to TRBJ1-2; possibly TRBD1 for D (6 bases). The germline V gene encodes CDR1 MNHEY and CDR2 SVGAGI. V was pared by 6 bases and J by 0 bases, with 14 bases between. The CDR3 contains 15 residues. The CDR3 nucleotides read TGTGCCAGCAGATACAAGGGGGAAGCTAACTATGGCTACACCTTC. Amino acid sequence: CASRYKGEANYGYTF.

The chain uses TRBV5-4 and TRBJ2-7, with a weak D call TRBD2 (5 bases). Germline V lookup: CDR1 SGHNT, CDR2 YYREEE (reference sequence). The length of the CDR3 is 15 residues. Between the trimmed V and J ends, which lost 0 bases and 2 bases, there was a span of 12 bases. As DNA, the CDR3 is TGTGCCAGCAGCTTGGGTGGTAGCGACCCCTACGAGCAGTACTTC. Protein sequence: CASSLGGSDPYEQYF.

The V and J genes are TRBV7-9 and TRBJ2-3, with 7 nucleotides matching TRBD1. CDR1 and CDR2 from the germline V gene are SEHNR and FQNEAQ (reference sequence). The trim removed 5 bases at V and 3 bases at J, leaving 8 bases unmatched. The CDR3 consists of 15 residues. CDR3 sequence (DNA): TGTGCCAGCAGCAAGACAGGGTCGGATACAGATACGCAGTATTTT. The encoded protein is CASSKTGSDTDTQYF.

This chain joins TRBV29-1 and TRBJ1-4; 9 bases agree with TRBD1. The CDR3 loop spans 16 amino acids. The trim removed 4 bases at V and 7 bases at J, leaving 13 bases unmatched. Per the germline V gene, CDR1 is SQVTM and CDR2 is ANQGSEA. The CDR3 here is CSVASTSGTGLEKLFF. The CDR3 DNA sequence: TGCAGCGTTGCGAGTACGTCCGGGACAGGGCTTGAAAAACTGTTTTTT.

V usage is TRBV9 and J usage is TRBJ2-1; 10 bases are shared with TRBD2. CDR3 size: 16 residues. V shed 0 bases and J 4 bases; nucleotides not matched to a gene: 4. The germline CDR1 and CDR2 sequences are SGDLS and YYNGEE. The CDR3 bases are TGTGCCAGCAGCGTAGACTGGACTAGCGGTTACAATGAGCAGTTCTTC. This encodes CASSVDWTSGYNEQFF. Complete variable domain (other parts from reference TRBV9 and TRBJ2-1): DSGVTQTPKHLITATGQRVTLRCSPRSGDLSVYWYQQSLDQGLQFLIQYYNGEERAKGNILERFSAQQFPDLHSELNLSSLELGDSALYFCASSVDWTSGYNEQFFGPGTRLTVL.

The chain combines TRBV4-3 with TRBJ2-1; D is perhaps TRBD1 (5 bases). Trimming removed 1 base from V and 11 bases from J, with 6 bases in between. CDR1 is LGHNA, CDR2 YSLEER, per germline. The CDR3 contains 11 residues. The CDR3 sequence: CASSQGQQQFF. In DNA, the CDR3 is TGCGCCAGCAGCCAAGGACAGCAGCAGTTCTTC.

J is TRBJ2-1 and V is TRBV4-2; D may correspond to TRBD1 or TRBD2 (5 bases each). CDR3 length: 17 amino acids. Trimming removed 0 bases from V and 0 bases from J, with 12 bases in between. Germline V CDR1 and CDR2: LGHNA, YNFKEQ. DNA for the CDR3: TGTGCCAGCAGCCAAGATAACTGGGGGAGCTCCTACAATGAGCAGTTCTTC. This translates into CASSQDNWGSSYNEQFF.

The rearrangement links TRBV15 to TRBJ1-6; tentative D call: TRBD1 (5 bases). Trimming took 1 base from V and 10 from J, leaving 11 bases between them. In germline, CDR1 is LNHNV, CDR2 YYDKDF (reference sequence). The CDR3 covers 14 residues. CDR3 in amino acids: CATSRVAGKSPLHF. Here the CDR3 DNA reads TGTGCCACCAGCAGAGTGGCAGGGAAATCACCCCTCCACTTT. Combining the CDR3 with reference TRBV15 and TRBJ1-6 gives the whole variable domain DAMVIQNPRYQVTQFGKPVTLSCSQTLNHNVMYWYQQKSSQAPKLLFHYYDKDFNNEADTPDNFQSRRPNTSFCFLDIRSPGLGDTAMYLCATSRVAGKSPLHFGNGTRLTVT.

The rearrangement uses TRBV7-7 and TRBJ2-2; tentatively, D is TRBD2 (5 bases). The CDR3 runs 16 residues. The germline V gene has CDR1 SSHAT and CDR2 FNYEAQ (reference sequence). The germline V and J ends were trimmed by 1 base and 6 bases, with 15 bases remaining between them. This CDR3 is CASSLGPVISAGELFF. The CDR3 bases are TGTGCCAGCAGCTTAGGGCCAGTGATTAGCGCCGGGGAGCTGTTTTTT.

The chain is built from TRBV4-3 and TRBJ2-7; D unclear. This CDR3 spans 15 amino acids. CDR1 and CDR2 (germline): LGHNA, YSLEER. Between the trimmed V and J ends, which lost 0 bases and 2 bases, there was a span of 11 bases. For the CDR3, the DNA is TGCGCCAGCAGCCAAGAGGTTAACACCCCCTACGAGCAGTACTTC. Protein product: CASSQEVNTPYEQYF.

The gene calls are TRBV4-3 and TRBJ2-1; D is uncertain. The length of the CDR3 is 15 residues. Between the trimmed V and J ends, which lost 0 bases and 0 bases, there was a span of 6 bases. In germline, CDR1 is LGHNA, CDR2 YSLEER. As DNA, the CDR3 is TGCGCCAGCAGCCAAGACGTTAGCTCCTACAATGAGCAGTTCTTC. This sequence encodes CASSQDVSSYNEQFF.

The rearrangement links TRBV7-2 to TRBJ1-2; D not resolved. Germline lookup yields CDR1 SGHTA and CDR2 FQGNSA. The CDR3 loop spans 15 amino acids. V lost 2 bases, J lost 5 bases, and 15 bases lay in between. In DNA, the CDR3 is TGTGCCAGCAGCTTAAATACTCGAGTTATTTATGGCTACACCTTC. It encodes CASSLNTRVIYGYTF.

The V and J genes are TRBV7-8 and TRBJ1-2, with unresolved D. This CDR3 region has 12 residues. The germline V gene encodes CDR1 SGHVS and CDR2 FQNEAQ. V dropped 3 bases and J dropped 6 bases, with 8 bases sitting between them. The CDR3 loop reads CASSLGSDGYTF. The CDR3 DNA reads as TGTGCCAGCAGCTTGGGGTCGGATGGCTACACCTTC.

The rearrangement links TRBV7-8 to TRBJ2-1; 10 bases line up with TRBD2. The CDR3 consists of 15 residues. V was pared by 3 bases and J by 4 bases, with 3 bases of the junction left unmatched. CDR1 and CDR2 from the germline V gene are SGHVS and FQNEAQ. The CDR3: CASSLPGLAYNEQFF. CDR3 DNA sequence: TGTGCCAGCAGCTTGCCGGGACTAGCGTACAATGAGCAGTTCTTC.

The chain employs TRBV12-5 and TRBJ1-2; 7 bases align to TRBD1. Trimming at V came to 1 base and at J to 6 bases, leaving 5 bases not matched to a gene. The CDR3 runs to 14 residues. Germline-derived CDR1 and CDR2 are LGHNT and FRNRAP. In DNA, the CDR3 is TGTGCTAGTGGTTTGGGACAGGGAAGGGATGGCTACACCTTC. It specifies CASGLGQGRDGYTF.

The rearrangement uses TRBV5-6 and TRBJ1-1, with D perhaps matching TRBD1 (5 bases). V lost 0 bases and J 3 bases, leaving 9 bases between the germline ends. There are 14 residues in the CDR3. Germline V gene lookup returns CDR1 SGHDT and CDR2 YYEEEE. CDR3 region: CASSLGWGDTEAFF. The DNA of the CDR3 is TGTGCCAGCAGCTTGGGCTGGGGGGACACTGAAGCTTTCTTT.

This chain uses TRBV21-1 with TRBJ2-3; the table's D call, TRBD1, was not checked against the DNA. TRBV21-1 is shown as a pseudogene. The CDR3 is 14 residues long. In DNA form, the CDR3 reads TGTGCCAGCACCCACAGGGGGGGCACAGATACGCAGTATTTT. Its protein is CASTHRGGTDTQYF.

The gene calls are TRBV21-1 and TRBJ2-7; the table's TRBD1 call for D was not verified on the DNA. TRBV21-1 is flagged as a pseudogene. The length of the CDR3 is 15 residues. The CDR3 DNA reads as TGTGCCAGCAGCCCTGGGGACAGGAAATACTACGAGCAGTACTTC. Amino acid sequence: CASSPGDRKYYEQYF.

The sample holds one count of this clone. This chain uses TRBV4-1 with TRBJ1-6, with no clear D. The CDR3 covers 14 residues. Trimming cost V 1 base and J 8 bases, with 9 bases left between them. The germline V gene has CDR1 MGHRA and CDR2 YSYEKL. For the CDR3, the DNA is TGCGCCAGCAGCCAAGCGCGGGAGGATTCACCCCTCCACTTT. The encoded protein is CASSQAREDSPLHF.